These T cell receptor beta chains were read from a single sample in a study of shared clonotypes between healthy human individuals. Only in-frame clones appear in the TCRdb table, and some are missing; sequencing was by immunoSEQ multiplex PCR. The table lists about 2.4 million clones, 90% to 95% of them singletons. Sequenced sample: naive CD4+ T cells sorted from blood. Every receptor here comes from a man aged 18 to 35 in good health. The CDR3 runs from the conserved cysteine through the conserved F or W. The D gene is left open where the match is weak. Only some rows state a clone size, as once, few, many or a class for expanded clones.

. TRBJ1-6 TRBV19 once CASTLGQAVGSPLHF TGTGCCAGTACCCTGGGGCAGGCGGTCGGTTCACCCCTCCACTTT
. TRBJ1-2 TRBV6-5 . CASSYTNRDYGYTF TGTGCCAGCAGTTACACAAACAGGGACTATGGCTACACCTTC
. TRBJ2-3 TRBV30 . CAWSPQGGTQYF TGTGCCTGGAGCCCTCAGGGAGGCACGCAGTATTTT
TRBD1 TRBJ1-4 TRBV6-6 . CASSPGGTGYEKLFF TGTGCCAGCAGTCCCGGGGGGACAGGGTACGAAAAACTGTTTTTT
TRBD1 TRBJ2-5 TRBV25-1 . CASSVNRGPGVETQYF TGTGCCAGCAGTGTCAACAGGGGCCCAGGCGTTGAGACCCAGTACTTC
TRBD2 TRBJ2-7 TRBV5-4 . CASSLLSSGNHEQYF TGTGCCAGCAGCCTATTAAGTAGCGGGAACCACGAGCAGTACTTC
TRBD2 TRBJ2-5 TRBV7-2 . CASSLSGIQETQYF TGTGCCAGCAGCTTGAGCGGGATCCAAGAGACCCAGTACTTC
. TRBJ2-7 TRBV19 . CASSIDGQGGREQYF TGTGCCAGTAGTATAGATGGGCAGGGTGGACGCGAGCAGTACTTC
TRBD2 TRBJ2-7 TRBV6-5 . CASRKGTSAAYEQYF TGTGCCAGCAGAAAAGGGACTAGCGCTGCCTACGAGCAGTACTTC
. TRBJ2-6 TRBV2 . CARLNSGANVLTF TGTGCCAGATTGAACTCTGGGGCCAACGTCCTGACTTTC
TRBD1 TRBJ1-3 TRBV19 once CASQTGANSGNTIYF TGTGCCAGTCAAACAGGGGCCAACTCTGGAAACACCATATATTTT
TRBD2 TRBJ2-1 TRBV5-1 . CASSFSTSGSDEQFF TGCGCCAGCAGCTTCTCGACTAGCGGGAGCGATGAGCAGTTCTTC
TRBD1 TRBJ2-5 TRBV11-2 once CASSLGWTEGTGNF TGTGCCAGCAGCTTAGGATGGACAGAGGGGACAGGCAACTTC
TRBD1 TRBJ2-3 TRBV6-1 . CASRKGDRGDTQYF TGTGCCAGCAGAAAGGGGGACAGGGGAGATACGCAGTATTTT
TRBD2 TRBJ2-7 TRBV6-5 . CASSYGLAGGSYEQYF TGTGCCAGCAGTTACGGACTAGCGGGAGGGTCCTACGAGCAGTACTTC
. TRBJ1-2 TRBV28 . CASYNANYGYTF TGTGCCAGCTATAACGCTAACTATGGCTACACCTTC
TRBD1 TRBJ2-7 TRBV6-6 . CASSLDRLGEQYF TGTGCCAGCAGTTTGGACAGGCTGGGCGAGCAGTACTTC
. TRBJ2-1 TRBV11-2 few CASSLTAYSYNEQFF TGTGCCAGCAGCTTAACGGCCTACTCCTACAATGAGCAGTTCTTC
. TRBJ2-7 TRBV5-1 . CASSIQGTSYEQYF TGCGCCAGCAGCATTCAGGGGACCTCCTACGAGCAGTACTTC
. TRBJ1-1 TRBV28 . CASVENTEAFF TGTGCCAGCGTGGAGAACACTGAAGCTTTCTTT
. TRBJ2-2 TRBV7-9 . CASSLRTGAGIGELFF TGTGCCAGCAGCCTTAGGACAGGAGCGGGTATCGGGGAGCTGTTTTTT
. TRBJ2-7 TRBV7-8 . CASSFRGIEQYF TGTGCCAGCAGCTTCCGCGGGATCGAGCAGTACTTC
. TRBJ2-3 TRBV7-2 once CASTPGGKSTDTQYF TGTGCCAGCACCCCTGGGGGGAAAAGCACAGATACGCAGTATTTT
TRBD1 TRBJ1-4 TRBV11-2 . CASSPGQGTEKLFF TGTGCCAGCAGCCCGGGACAGGGAACGGAAAAACTGTTTTTT
TRBD2 TRBJ2-2 TRBV18 . CASSPPGLAGATGELFF TGTGCCAGCTCACCACCGGGACTAGCGGGAGCCACCGGGGAGCTGTTTTTT
TRBD2 TRBJ2-2 TRBV19 once CASKELAGGGTGELFF TGTGCCAGTAAGGAGCTAGCGGGAGGGGGAACCGGGGAGCTGTTTTTT
. TRBJ2-2 TRBV9 once CASSYTVPPNTGELFF TGTGCCAGCAGTTATACAGTTCCCCCGAACACCGGGGAGCTGTTTTTT